What follows are 26 T cell receptor beta chains derived from one specimen sequenced in a study of blood T cells in healthy people across ages. It was with a sample-barcoded 5' primer and a J-beta primer mix that a second PCR of roughly 7 to 12 cycles was run. TCRdb reprocessed the 5' RACE reads via MiXCR and lists one record per CDR3 protein. The sample carries around 2 million distinct CDR3 sequences, about two fifths recorded once. Sequenced: blood. Receptors originate from a human donor in good health.

The chain uses TRBV15 and TRBJ1-2; D is unresolved. Trimming shortened V by 0 bases and J by 5 bases, and 7 bases separated the two germline ends. The CDR3 runs 13 residues. Germline CDR1 reads LNHNV; CDR2 reads YYDKDF (reference sequence). The CDR3 DNA reads as TGTGCCACCAGCAGAGATCTAGATTATGGCTACACCTTC. This gives the protein CATSRDLDYGYTF.

The chain has TRBV4-3 and TRBJ1-2; perhaps TRBD1 as D (6 bases). Trimming cost V 3 bases and J 3 bases, with 14 bases left between them. The CDR3 length is 15 residues. Germline V gene sequence: CDR1 LGHNA, CDR2 YSLEER. The CDR3 bases are TGCGCCAGCAGCCATAACGACAGGAGGTACTATGGCTACACCTTC. This sequence encodes CASSHNDRRYYGYTF.

This clonotype was observed a single time. V gene TRBV12-3 or TRBV12-4 combines with J gene TRBJ1-1; perhaps TRBD1 as D (5 bases). The V end was cut by 5 bases, the J end by 10 bases, with 14 bases between. The CDR3 consists of 12 residues. The CDR3 loop is CASSPYRDPAFF. As DNA, the CDR3 is TGTGCCAGCAGTCCCTACCGGGACCCAGCTTTCTTT.

The chain links TRBV5-1 to TRBJ1-5, with 7 bases lining up with TRBD1. Germline trimming cut 0 bases from V and 7 bases from J; bases unmatched to any gene: 4. CDR3 length: 14 amino acids. Germline-derived CDR1 and CDR2 are SGHRS and YFSETQ. The CDR3 region has the DNA TGCGCCAGCAGCTTGGAAGGGGGCGCGCAGCCCCAGCATTTT. As protein: CASSLEGGAQPQHF.

The chain combines TRBV20-1 with TRBJ1-1; a possible D gene is TRBD1 (6 bases). Trimming removed 0 bases at V and 2 bases at J, with 16 bases between. CDR1 is DFQATT and CDR2 is SNEGSKA in the germline V gene (reference sequence). This CDR3 region has 16 residues. The CDR3 protein is CSARDRGGARNTEAFF. CDR3 nucleotide sequence: TGCAGTGCTAGAGATCGCGGGGGGGCAAGAAACACTGAAGCTTTCTTT.

The chain employs TRBV5-5 and TRBJ2-5, with D perhaps assigned TRBD1 or TRBD2 (5 bases each). CDR1 and CDR2 (germline): SGHKS, YYEKEE (reference sequence). V was shortened by 0 bases and J by 5 bases, with 11 bases between the two germline ends. This CDR3 region has 14 residues. The DNA of the CDR3 is TGTGCCAGCAGCTTGGAATGGGGGTCGGAGACCCAGTACTTC. It is translated as CASSLEWGSETQYF.

The J gene is TRBJ1-5, the V gene TRBV24-1, with a possible D match to TRBD1 (5 bases). The germline V gene encodes CDR1 KGHDR and CDR2 SFDVKD. This CDR3 region has 13 residues. Trimming shortened V by 1 base and J by 7 bases, and 7 bases separated the two germline ends. CDR3 nucleotides: TGTGCCACCAGTGATTTTGGGGGGCAGCCCCAGCATTTT. It specifies CATSDFGGQPQHF.

This clonotype was seen a handful of times. This sequence joins TRBV14 and TRBJ1-1; 9 bases fit TRBD1. The junction had 4 bases not matched to a gene; V was cut back by 2 bases and J by 3 bases. Germline values: CDR1 SGHDN, CDR2 FVKESK. The CDR3 consists of 15 residues. CDR3 nucleotides: TGTGCCAGCAGCCAACCTAGGACAGGGGACACTGAAGCTTTCTTT. Protein: CASSQPRTGDTEAFF.

V gene TRBV20-1 combines with J gene TRBJ1-6, with D perhaps TRBD1 (6 bases). Between the trimmed V and J ends, which lost 4 bases and 5 bases, there was a span of 15 bases. In germline, CDR1 is DFQATT, CDR2 SNEGSKA (reference sequence). The CDR3 runs 15 residues. CDR3 loop: CSAILTGTHNSPLHF. Here the CDR3 DNA reads TGCAGTGCTATACTAACAGGGACCCATAATTCACCCCTCCACTTT.

About this clonotype itself: The junction differs from germline at one of its ends, possibly a read error. The J gene is TRBJ1-5, the V gene TRBV7-2; D ambiguous. The CDR3 covers 13 residues. Germline CDR1 and CDR2: SGHTA and FQGNSA. This CDR3 is CAGSPQADQPQHF. As DNA, the CDR3 is TGTGCCGGCAGCCCCCAAGCGGATCAGCCCCAGCATTTT.

The chain is built from TRBV7-8 and TRBJ1-1; TRBD1 matches 7 bases. This CDR3 has 14 amino acids. V trimming: 5 bases; J trimming: 1 base; junction bases outside the gene matches: 4. Germline CDR1 reads SGHVS; CDR2 reads FQNEAQ. This chain's CDR3 is CASSPRGKNTEAFF. CDR3 in DNA: TGTGCCAGCAGCCCCAGGGGGAAGAACACTGAAGCTTTCTTT.

As to this clonotype: A much bigger clone sits one base away, suggesting this may be a read error. Here the CDR3 reads CASRNIGRPYEQYF. DNA of the CDR3: TGTGCCAGCAGAAATATCGGCAGACCCTACGAGCAGTACTTC. The rearrangement joins TRBV28 to TRBJ2-7, with D hard to call. The CDR3 contains 14 residues. The V end lost 6 bases, the J end lost 2 bases, and 14 bases lay between the germline ends. The germline V gene encodes CDR1 MDHEN and CDR2 SYDVKM.

Only a few counts were recorded for this clonotype. The chain combines TRBV6-1 with TRBJ2-1; D call uncertain. Germline CDR1 MNHNS, CDR2 SASEGT. V was shortened by 6 bases and J by 10 bases, with 13 bases between the two germline ends. The CDR3 contains 12 residues. CDR3 amino acids: CASRRRTGEQFF. The DNA for the CDR3 is TGTGCCAGCAGGAGGCGGACGGGCGAGCAGTTCTTC.

The chain combines TRBV20-1 with TRBJ2-3; TRBD1 might be the D (6 bases). V lost 6 bases, J lost 1 base, and 20 bases lay in between. The germline CDR1 and CDR2 sequences are DFQATT and SNEGSKA (reference sequence). This CDR3 region has 16 residues. CDR3: CSAPDMSEGGTDTQYF. The CDR3 nucleotides are TGCAGTGCCCCCGATATGTCAGAGGGGGGCACAGATACGCAGTATTTT.

As concerns this clonotype: At one boundary the junction diverges from the germline segment, which might be a read error. The CDR3 nucleotides are TGCGCCAGCAGCCTGCGGCCCTCTAGCGGGGGGACAGATATGCAGTATTTT. Its translation: CASSLRPSSGGTDMQYF. The chain employs TRBV4-3 and TRBJ2-3, with 11 nucleotides matching TRBD2. CDR3 length: 17 residues. Germline loops: CDR1 LGHNA, CDR2 YSLEER.

The V gene is TRBV6-5, the J gene TRBJ2-5; 10 bases are shared with TRBD1. CDR1 MNHEY and CDR2 SVGAGI come from the germline V gene. The junction had 10 bases not matched to a gene; V was cut back by 7 bases and J by 5 bases. The CDR3 is 15 amino acids. CDR3 protein: CASMVFGTGDETQYF. In nucleotides, the CDR3 is TGTGCCAGCATGGTATTTGGGACAGGGGATGAGACCCAGTACTTC.

This clonotype turned up a few times. The V and J genes are TRBV7-9 and TRBJ2-7; 10 bases match TRBD1. Germline lookup yields CDR1 SEHNR and CDR2 FQNEAQ (reference sequence). This CDR3 is 15 amino acids long. Germline trimming cut 6 bases from V and 5 bases from J; bases unmatched to any gene: 10. The chain's CDR3 is CASSWAGQGIDEQYF. In DNA, the CDR3 is TGTGCCAGCAGTTGGGCGGGACAGGGGATCGACGAGCAGTACTTC.

The rearrangement joins TRBV4-3 to TRBJ2-6; D perhaps matches TRBD2 (6 bases). CDR1 LGHNA and CDR2 YSLEER come from the germline V gene. CDR3 size: 17 residues. Trimming took off 0 bases at V and 3 bases at J, with 12 bases between the two ends. The CDR3: CASSQDKAGSGANVLTF. The CDR3 region has the DNA TGCGCCAGCAGCCAAGATAAGGCGGGGAGTGGGGCCAACGTCCTGACTTTC.

J is TRBJ2-5 and V is TRBV19; 8 bases map to TRBD1. Looked up from germline, CDR1 is LNHDA and CDR2 is SQIVND (reference sequence). The CDR3 extends over 15 amino acids. V gave up 5 bases and J gave up 4 bases; unmatched junction bases: 9. CDR3 residues: CASSSRGTGPETQYF. DNA of the CDR3: TGTGCCAGTAGTTCCCGGGGGACAGGCCCAGAGACCCAGTACTTC.

With regard to this clonotype: A much larger clone differs from this one at a single base, so this may be a read error. The rearrangement links TRBV4-3 to TRBJ2-1, with TRBD1 identical over 8 bases. Germline values: CDR1 LGHNA, CDR2 YSLEER. The CDR3 totals 15 residues. DNA for the CDR3: TGCGCCAGCAGCTCCGGGACAGGATTATACAATGAGCGGTTCTTC. This gives the protein CASSSGTGLYNERFF.

This clonotype was detected only a few times. The chain joins TRBV4-2 to TRBJ2-4, with D possibly being TRBD1 (6 bases). Deletions cut 1 base from V and 1 base from J, with 17 bases between. CDR1 and CDR2 (germline): LGHNA, YNFKEQ. The CDR3 is made up of 18 amino acids. CDR3 sequence (DNA): TGTGCCAGCAGCCAAGCCCATGGTGAGGGGGAGGCCAAAAACATTCAGTACTTC. It yields the protein CASSQAHGEGEAKNIQYF.

The V gene is TRBV5-1, the J gene TRBJ2-3; D is uncertain. CDR3 size: 14 residues. Trimming shortened V by 4 bases and J by 4 bases, and 13 bases separated the two germline ends. Germline V CDR1 and CDR2: SGHRS, YFSETQ. The CDR3 here is CASSPDVLSDTQYF. CDR3 coding DNA: TGCGCCAGCAGCCCGGACGTTCTTTCAGATACGCAGTATTTT.

The chain couples TRBV7-2 to TRBJ1-3; D uncertain. Germline CDR1 reads SGHTA; CDR2 reads FQGNSA. Deletions cut 5 bases from V and 8 bases from J, with 19 bases between. This CDR3 spans 15 amino acids. The CDR3 reads CASSLKAGDGDTIYF. The CDR3 region has the DNA TGTGCCAGCAGCCTCAAGGCGGGTGATGGGGACACCATATATTTT. The complete variable domain, with remaining parts taken from reference TRBV7-2 and TRBJ1-3, reads GAGVSQSPSNKVTEKGKDVELRCDPISGHTALYWYRQSLGQGLEFLIYFQGNSAPDKSGLPSDRFSAERTGGSVSTLTIQRTQQEDSAVYLCASSLKAGDGDTIYFGEGSWLTVV.

The V and J genes are TRBV27 and TRBJ1-3; no definite D call. The CDR3 runs 13 residues. V was cut by 1 base and J by 4 bases, with 5 bases left in between. Germline loops: CDR1 MNHEY, CDR2 SMNVEV (reference sequence). This CDR3 reads CASSLYGGNTIYF. DNA for the CDR3: TGTGCCAGCAGTTTATATGGGGGAAACACCATATATTTT.

Remarks on this clonotype: One end of the junction is discordant with germline, which a read error may explain. The DNA of the CDR3 is TGTGCCGGCAGTTACATGGCGGGGGCCACCAATGAGCAGTTCTTC. As protein: CAGSYMAGATNEQFF. The chain recombines TRBV6-5 with TRBJ2-1; perhaps TRBD2 as D (7 bases). CDR3 length: 15 amino acids. Per germline, CDR1 MNHEY and CDR2 SVGAGI.

This clonotype was counted only a few times. V gene TRBV20-1 combines with J gene TRBJ1-5; D ambiguous. CDR3 length: 12 residues. The germline CDR1 and CDR2 sequences are DFQATT and SNEGSKA (reference sequence). Trimming left V 3 bases short and J 7 bases short, with 10 bases between. DNA for the CDR3: TGCAGTGCTAGTGCTTGGGAACAGCCCCAGCATTTT. As protein: CSASAWEQPQHF.